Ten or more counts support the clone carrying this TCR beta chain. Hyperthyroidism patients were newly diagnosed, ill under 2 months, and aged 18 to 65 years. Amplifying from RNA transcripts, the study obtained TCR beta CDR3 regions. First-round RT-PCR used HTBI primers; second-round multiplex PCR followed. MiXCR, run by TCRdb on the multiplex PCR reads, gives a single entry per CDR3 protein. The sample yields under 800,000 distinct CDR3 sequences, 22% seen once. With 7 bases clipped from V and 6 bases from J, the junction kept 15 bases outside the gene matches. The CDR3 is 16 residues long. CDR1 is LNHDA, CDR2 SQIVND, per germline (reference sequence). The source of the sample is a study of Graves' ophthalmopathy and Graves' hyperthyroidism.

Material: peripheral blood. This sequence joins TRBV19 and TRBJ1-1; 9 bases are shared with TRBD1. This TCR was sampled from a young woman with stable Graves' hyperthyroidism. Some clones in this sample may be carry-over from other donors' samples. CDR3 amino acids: CASTNPTGGDQPEAFF. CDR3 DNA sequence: TGTGCCAGTACCAACCCCACAGGGGGCGACCAACCTGAAGCTTTCTTT.